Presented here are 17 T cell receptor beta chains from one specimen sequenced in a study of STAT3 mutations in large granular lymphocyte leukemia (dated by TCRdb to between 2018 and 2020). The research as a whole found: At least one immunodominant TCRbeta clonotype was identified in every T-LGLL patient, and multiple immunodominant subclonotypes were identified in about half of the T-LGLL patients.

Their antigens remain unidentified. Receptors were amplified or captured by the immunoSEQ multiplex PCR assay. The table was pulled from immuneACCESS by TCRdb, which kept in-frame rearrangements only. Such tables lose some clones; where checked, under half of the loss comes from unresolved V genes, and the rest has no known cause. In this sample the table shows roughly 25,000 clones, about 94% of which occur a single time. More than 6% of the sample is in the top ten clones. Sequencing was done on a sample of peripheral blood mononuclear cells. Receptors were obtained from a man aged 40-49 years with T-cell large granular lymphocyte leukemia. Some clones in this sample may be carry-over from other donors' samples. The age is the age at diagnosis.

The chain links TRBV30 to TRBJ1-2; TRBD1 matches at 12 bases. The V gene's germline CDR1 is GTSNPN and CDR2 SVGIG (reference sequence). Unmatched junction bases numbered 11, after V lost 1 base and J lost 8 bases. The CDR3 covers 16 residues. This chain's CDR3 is CAWSALPGQGARGYTF. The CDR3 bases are TGTGCCTGGAGTGCTCTTCCGGGACAGGGGGCCCGAGGCTACACCTTC.

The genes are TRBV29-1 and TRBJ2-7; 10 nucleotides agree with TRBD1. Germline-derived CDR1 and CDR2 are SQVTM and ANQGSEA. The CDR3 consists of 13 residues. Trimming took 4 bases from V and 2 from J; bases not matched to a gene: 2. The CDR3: CSVGGTGAYEQYF. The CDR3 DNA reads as TGCAGCGTTGGAGGGACAGGGGCCTACGAGCAGTACTTC.

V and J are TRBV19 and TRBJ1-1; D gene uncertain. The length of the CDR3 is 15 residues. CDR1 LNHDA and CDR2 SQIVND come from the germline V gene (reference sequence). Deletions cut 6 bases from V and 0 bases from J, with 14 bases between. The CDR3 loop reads CASSLEGFLNTEAFF. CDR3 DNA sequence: TGTGCCAGTAGCCTGGAGGGCTTCCTGAACACTGAAGCTTTCTTT.

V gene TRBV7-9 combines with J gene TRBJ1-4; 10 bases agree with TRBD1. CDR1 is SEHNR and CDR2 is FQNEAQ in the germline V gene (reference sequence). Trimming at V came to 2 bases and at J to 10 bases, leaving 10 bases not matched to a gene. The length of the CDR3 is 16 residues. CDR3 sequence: CASSLSVGTGDGKLFF. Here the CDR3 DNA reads TGTGCCAGCAGCTTATCTGTAGGGACAGGGGACGGAAAACTGTTTTTT.

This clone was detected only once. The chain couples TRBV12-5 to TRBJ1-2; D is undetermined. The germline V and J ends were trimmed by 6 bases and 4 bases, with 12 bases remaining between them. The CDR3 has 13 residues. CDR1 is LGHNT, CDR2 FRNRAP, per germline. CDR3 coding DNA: TGTGCTAGTGGCCGGGCGGGGATCTATGGCTACACCTTC. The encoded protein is CASGRAGIYGYTF.

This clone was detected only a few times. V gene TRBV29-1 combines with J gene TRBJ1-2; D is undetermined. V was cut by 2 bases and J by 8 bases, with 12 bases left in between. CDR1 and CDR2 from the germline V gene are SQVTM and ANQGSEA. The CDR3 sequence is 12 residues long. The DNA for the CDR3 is TGCAGCGTTGAACACCCAGGCAAAGGCTACACCTTC. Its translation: CSVEHPGKGYTF.

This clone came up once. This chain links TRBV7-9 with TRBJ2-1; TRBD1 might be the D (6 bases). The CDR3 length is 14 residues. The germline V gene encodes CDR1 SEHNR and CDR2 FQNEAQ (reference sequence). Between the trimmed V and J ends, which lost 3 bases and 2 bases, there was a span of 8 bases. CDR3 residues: CASSLDSPYNEQFF. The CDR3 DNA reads TGTGCCAGCAGCTTGGACAGCCCCTACAATGAGCAGTTCTTC.

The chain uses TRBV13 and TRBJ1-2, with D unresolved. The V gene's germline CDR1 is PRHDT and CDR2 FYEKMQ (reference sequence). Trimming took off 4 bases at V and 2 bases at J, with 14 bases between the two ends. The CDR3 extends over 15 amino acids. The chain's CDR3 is CASSSLTDGNYGYTF. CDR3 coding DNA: TGTGCCAGCAGCTCACTCACTGATGGGAACTATGGCTACACCTTC.

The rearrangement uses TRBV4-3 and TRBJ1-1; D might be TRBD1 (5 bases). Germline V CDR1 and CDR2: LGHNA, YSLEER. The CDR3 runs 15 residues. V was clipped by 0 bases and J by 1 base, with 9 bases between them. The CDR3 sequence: CASSQDYRKNTEAFF. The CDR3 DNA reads TGCGCCAGCAGCCAAGATTACAGGAAGAACACTGAAGCTTTCTTT.

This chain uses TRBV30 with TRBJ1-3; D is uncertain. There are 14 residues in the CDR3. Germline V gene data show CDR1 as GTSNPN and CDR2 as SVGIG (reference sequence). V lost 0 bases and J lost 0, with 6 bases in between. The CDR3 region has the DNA TGTGCCTGGAGTGTACGGGGCTCTGGAAACACCATATATTTT. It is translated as CAWSVRGSGNTIYF.

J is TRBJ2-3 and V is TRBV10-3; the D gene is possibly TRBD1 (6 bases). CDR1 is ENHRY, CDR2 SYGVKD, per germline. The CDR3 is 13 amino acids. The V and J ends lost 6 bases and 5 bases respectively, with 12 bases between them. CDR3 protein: CAIREQGEDTQYF. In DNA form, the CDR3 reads TGTGCCATCAGGGAACAGGGAGAAGATACGCAGTATTTT.

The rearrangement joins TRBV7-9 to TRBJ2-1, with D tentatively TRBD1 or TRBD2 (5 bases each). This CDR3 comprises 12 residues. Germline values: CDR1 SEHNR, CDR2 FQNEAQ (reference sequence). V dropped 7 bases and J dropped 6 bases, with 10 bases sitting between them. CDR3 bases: TGTGCCAGCACCCAGAGGGGCAATGAGCAGTTCTTC. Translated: CASTQRGNEQFF.

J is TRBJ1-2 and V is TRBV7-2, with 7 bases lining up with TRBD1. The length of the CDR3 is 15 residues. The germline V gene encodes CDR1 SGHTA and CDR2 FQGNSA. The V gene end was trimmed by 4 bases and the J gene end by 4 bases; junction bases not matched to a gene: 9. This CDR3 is CASSSQSGTAYGYTF. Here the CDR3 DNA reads TGTGCCAGCAGCTCCCAGAGCGGGACAGCCTATGGCTACACCTTC.

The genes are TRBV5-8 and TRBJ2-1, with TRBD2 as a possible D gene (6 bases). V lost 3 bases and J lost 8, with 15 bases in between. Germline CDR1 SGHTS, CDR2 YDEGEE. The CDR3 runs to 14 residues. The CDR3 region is CASSSGTYVDEQFF. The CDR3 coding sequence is TGTGCCAGCAGCTCCGGGACTTACGTCGATGAGCAGTTCTTC.

CDR3 DNA sequence: TGTGCCAGCAGCTCGACCAGCAATGAGCAGTTCTTC. Amino acid sequence: CASSSTSNEQFF. The chain recombines TRBV7-7 with TRBJ2-1; D not certain. The CDR3 is 12 amino acids. Per germline, CDR1 SSHAT and CDR2 FNYEAQ (reference sequence). With 4 bases removed from V and 6 bases from J, the gap between germline ends came to 7 bases.

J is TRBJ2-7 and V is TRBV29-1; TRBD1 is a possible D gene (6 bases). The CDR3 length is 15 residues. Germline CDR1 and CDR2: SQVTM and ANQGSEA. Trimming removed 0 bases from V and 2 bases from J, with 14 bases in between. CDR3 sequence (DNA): TGCAGCGTTGAAGACGACAGGTTAGGCCCCTACGAGCAGTACTTC. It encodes CSVEDDRLGPYEQYF.

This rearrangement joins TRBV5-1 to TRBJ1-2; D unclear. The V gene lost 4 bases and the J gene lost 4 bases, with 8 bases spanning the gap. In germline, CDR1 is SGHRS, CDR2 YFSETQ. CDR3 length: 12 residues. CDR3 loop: CASSLDTYGYTF. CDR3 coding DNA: TGCGCCAGCAGCCTTGACACCTATGGCTACACCTTC. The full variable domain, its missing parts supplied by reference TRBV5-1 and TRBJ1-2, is KAGVTQTPRYLIKTRGQQVTLSCSPISGHRSVSWYQQTPGQGLQFLFEYFSETQRNKGNFPGRFSGRQFSNSRSEMNVSTLELGDSALYLCASSLDTYGYTFGSGTRLTVV.